This T cell receptor (beta chain) was recorded in a study of T-cell reconstitution after alpha-beta-depleted transplantation in children. The study's findings and limits: T-cell counts and diversity were attributed mostly to newly produced T cells one year after transplant. Roughly two months post-transplant, alpha-beta T cells reportedly originated from several hundred graft clones that had expanded. The study traced high day-60 TCRbeta diversity in some patients to surviving recipient T cells and thymic progenitors.

Preparing the TCRbeta library involved the use of unique molecular identifiers. TCRdb redid the calling of the PCR reads with MiXCR, one entry per CDR3 protein. The sample has 8,600 or so distinct CDR3 sequences, 17% seen once. The J segment lost 7 bases and the V segment lost 4 bases, leaving 6 bases of the junction unmatched. The CDR3 runs 14 residues. This clonotype was seen a few times. Its target is unknown. V is TRBV12-3 or TRBV12-4 and J is TRBJ1-2; 10 positions match TRBD1. This sample comprised PBMCs, mostly from graft donor cells, obtained 60 days after TCRalphabeta/CD19-depleted stem cell transplant. This clonotype originated in a girl less than two years old who had a stem cell transplant for combined immunodeficiency, so the T cells may come from the graft donor. The CDR3 spells CASSSVTGGRGYTF. CDR3 nucleotide sequence: TGTGCCAGCAGTTCGGTGACAGGGGGCCGTGGCTACACCTTC.